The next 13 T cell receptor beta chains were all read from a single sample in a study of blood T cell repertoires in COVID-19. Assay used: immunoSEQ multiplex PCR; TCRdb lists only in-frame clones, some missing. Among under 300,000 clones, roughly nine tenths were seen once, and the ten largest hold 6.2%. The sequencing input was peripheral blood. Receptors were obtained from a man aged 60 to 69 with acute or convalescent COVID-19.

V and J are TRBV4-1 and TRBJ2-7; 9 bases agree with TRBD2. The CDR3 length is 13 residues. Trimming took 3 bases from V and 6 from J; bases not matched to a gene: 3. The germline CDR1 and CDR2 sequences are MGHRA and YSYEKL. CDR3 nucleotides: TGCGCCAGCAGCCAGGGACTAGCTCGCGAGCAGTACTTC. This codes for CASSQGLAREQYF.

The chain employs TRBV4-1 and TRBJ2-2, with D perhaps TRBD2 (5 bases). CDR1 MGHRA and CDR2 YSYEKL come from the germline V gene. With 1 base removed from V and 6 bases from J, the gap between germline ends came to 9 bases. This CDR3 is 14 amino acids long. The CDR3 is CASSQGTRAGELFF. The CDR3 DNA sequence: TGCGCCAGCAGCCAAGGCACGAGGGCCGGGGAGCTGTTTTTT.

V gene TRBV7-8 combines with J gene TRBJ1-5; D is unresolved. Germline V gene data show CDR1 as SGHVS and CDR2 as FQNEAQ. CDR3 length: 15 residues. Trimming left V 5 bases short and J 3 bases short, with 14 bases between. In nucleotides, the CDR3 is TGTGCCAGCAGCCTACAGCGGGGTCTCAATCAGCCCCAGCATTTT. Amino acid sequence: CASSLQRGLNQPQHF.

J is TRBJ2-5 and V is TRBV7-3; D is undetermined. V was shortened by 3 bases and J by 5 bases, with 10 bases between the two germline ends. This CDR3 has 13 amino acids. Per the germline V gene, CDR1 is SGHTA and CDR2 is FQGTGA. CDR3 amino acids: CASSFAAGETQYF. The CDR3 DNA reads TGTGCCAGCAGCTTCGCGGCCGGGGAGACCCAGTACTTC.

CDR3 protein: CASKPNLASGNTIYF. CDR3 sequence (DNA): TGTGCCAGCAAACCCAATTTGGCCTCTGGAAACACCATATATTTT. The V and J genes are TRBV28 and TRBJ1-3; D call uncertain. The CDR3 consists of 15 residues. With 7 bases removed from V and 0 bases from J, the gap between germline ends came to 13 bases. Germline CDR1 is MDHEN and CDR2 is SYDVKM.

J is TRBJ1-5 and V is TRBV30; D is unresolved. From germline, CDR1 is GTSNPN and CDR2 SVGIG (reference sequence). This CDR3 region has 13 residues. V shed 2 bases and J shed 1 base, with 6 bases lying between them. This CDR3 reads CAWSKESNQPQHF. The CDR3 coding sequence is TGTGCCTGGAGTAAAGAGAGCAATCAGCCCCAGCATTTT. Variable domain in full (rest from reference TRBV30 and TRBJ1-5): SQTIHQWPATLVQPVGSPLSLECTVEGTSNPNLYWYRQAAGRGLQLLFYSVGIGQISSEVPQNLSASRPQDRQFILSSKKLLLSDSGFYLCAWSKESNQPQHFGDGTRLSIL.

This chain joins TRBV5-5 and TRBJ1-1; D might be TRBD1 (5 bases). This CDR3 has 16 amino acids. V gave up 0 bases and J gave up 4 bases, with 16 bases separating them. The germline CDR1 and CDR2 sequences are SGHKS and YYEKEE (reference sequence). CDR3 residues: CASSLVVRPGGTEAFF. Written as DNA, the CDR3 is TGTGCCAGCAGCTTGGTTGTCCGGCCCGGGGGCACTGAAGCTTTCTTT.

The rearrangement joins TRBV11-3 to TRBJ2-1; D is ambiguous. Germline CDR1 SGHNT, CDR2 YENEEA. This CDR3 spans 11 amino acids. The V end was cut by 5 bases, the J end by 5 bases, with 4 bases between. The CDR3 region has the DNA TGTGCCAGCAGCCCAGACAATGAGCAGTTCTTC. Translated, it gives CASSPDNEQFF. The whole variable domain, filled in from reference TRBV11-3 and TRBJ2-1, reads EAGVVQSPRYKIIEKKQPVAFWCNPISGHNTLYWYLQNLGQGPELLIRYENEEAVDDSQLPKDRFSAERLKGVDSTLKIQPAELGDSAVYLCASSPDNEQFFGPGTRLTVL.

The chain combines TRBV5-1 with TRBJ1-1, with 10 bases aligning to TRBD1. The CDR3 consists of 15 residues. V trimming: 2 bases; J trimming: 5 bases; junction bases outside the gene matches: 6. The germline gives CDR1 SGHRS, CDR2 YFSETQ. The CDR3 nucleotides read TGCGCCAGCAGCTTTGAGGGACAGGGGAGGACTGAAGCTTTCTTT. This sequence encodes CASSFEGQGRTEAFF. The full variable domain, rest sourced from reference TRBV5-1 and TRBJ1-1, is KAGVTQTPRYLIKTRGQQVTLSCSPISGHRSVSWYQQTPGQGLQFLFEYFSETQRNKGNFPGRFSGRQFSNSRSEMNVSTLELGDSALYLCASSFEGQGRTEAFFGQGTRLTVV.

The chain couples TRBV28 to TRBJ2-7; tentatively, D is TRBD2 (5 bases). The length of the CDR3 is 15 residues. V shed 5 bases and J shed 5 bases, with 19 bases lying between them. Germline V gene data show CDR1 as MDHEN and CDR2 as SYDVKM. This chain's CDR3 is CASSPVVGAQNEQYF. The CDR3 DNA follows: TGTGCCAGCAGTCCGGTGGTGGGAGCTCAAAACGAGCAGTACTTC.

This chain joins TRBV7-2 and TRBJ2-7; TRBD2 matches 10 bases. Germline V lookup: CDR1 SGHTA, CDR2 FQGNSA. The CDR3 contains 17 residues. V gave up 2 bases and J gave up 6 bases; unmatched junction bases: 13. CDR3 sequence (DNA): TGTGCCAGCAGCTTACGGACCTGGGGAGCGGGAGGGTTCGAGCAGTACTTC. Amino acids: CASSLRTWGAGGFEQYF.

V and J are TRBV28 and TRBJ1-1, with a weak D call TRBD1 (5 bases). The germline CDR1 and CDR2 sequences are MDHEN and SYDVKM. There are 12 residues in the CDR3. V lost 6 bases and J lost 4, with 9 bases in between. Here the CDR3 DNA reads TGTGCCAGCAGCTCCAGGGTCACTGAAGCTTTCTTT. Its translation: CASSSRVTEAFF.

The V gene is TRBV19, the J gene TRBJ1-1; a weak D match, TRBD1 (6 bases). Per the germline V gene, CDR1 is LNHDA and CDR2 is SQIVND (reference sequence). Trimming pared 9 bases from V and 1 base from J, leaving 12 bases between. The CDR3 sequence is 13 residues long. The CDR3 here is CASRNRANTEAFF. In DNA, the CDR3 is TGTGCCAGCCGGAACAGGGCGAACACTGAAGCTTTCTTT.